Given below is one TCR beta chain in context. Its recognized antigen is unknown. No clone much larger than this one lies a single base away; base qualities are absent. The junction shows trimming of 6 bases on V and 2 bases on J, plus 13 bases between the germline ends. The cysteine opens and the phenylalanine closes a CDR3 of 14 amino acids. Only CDR3 DNA is held: 42 bases, read in frame from base 1. Sequences SNHLY (CDR1) and FYNNEI (CDR2) are obtained from the germline V gene. This entry is derived from a study of long-term antiretroviral therapy in people with HIV (dated by TCRdb to between 2020 and 2023). With respect to the entire study: The earliest samples were collected roughly a decade before the 2015 WHO recommendation for immediate ART, at a time when ART was usually postponed until CD4 counts fell. Whether ART initiation and durable HIV suppression were associated with changes in peripheral blood TRB repertoire composition and diversity was tested in a retrospective serial study. From 25 to 30 adults with confirmed HIV infection, the cohort provided roughly 200 cryopreserved PBMC samples, gathered serially across a mean of approximately six years (range 1-12). Of the 30 participants with HIV, about a dozen were female. No cross-contamination during QIAcube processing turned up in test extractions that ran a monoclonal T-cell line alongside 25 to 35 polyclonal samples. What the study reported, not specific to this receptor: HIV repertoires had narrower CDR3 length ranges than controls, and the network structure suggested an antigen-experienced repertoire that shifted only slightly toward naive after ART. Since PBMC availability was limited, sequencing covered only the TCR beta chain, with no alpha chain pairing. ART initiation was associated with a significant increase in TRB diversity, but diversity stayed significantly below transplant donor controls even after long-term ART. Expanded TRB clones identified before ART initiation dominated the repertoire across all time points, though the dominance fluctuated and decreased in many PLHIV after ART. The samples span the years 2004 to 2017, and the ART regimens used at that time may not be as effective as current regimens. Inferences about post-ART repertoire changes are limited because no data were available on ART adherence, viral resistance or therapy changes. Because pre-ART samples had limited cell numbers, unsorted PBMC were profiled rather than sorted CD4+ and CD8+ T cells.

To be included, a participant needed at least one PBMC sample from before ART initiation plus at least two post-ART samples. Every participant with HIV received treatment in the United States of America. Before DNA extraction, cryopreserved samples of about 0.9-10 million PBMC were thawed and then washed. At the time of the earliest PBMC sample for each participant with HIV, ages ranged from roughly 20 to 54 years. Each participant contributed PBMC samples from 1-4 timepoints before ART initiation and 2-8 timepoints after ART initiation, with a median of 7 samples. Serial HIV viral load, CD4+ T-cell count, ART history and demographic data were obtained for every participant. Genomic DNA was extracted from unsorted PBMC with a Qiagen kit on a QIAcube, with processing performed in batches of 12 samples. The immunoSEQ hsTCRB v3.0 assay was used at survey level resolution to sequence the TRB variable region. The targeted TRB sequencing depth was about 40,000-55,000 T-cell genomes per sample. An Illumina MiSeq with a v3 150-cycle kit was used to sequence the pooled TRB libraries. For the original study's pipeline: Analysis of repertoires was carried out in R inside a reproducible Nextflow workflow spanning QC, data transformation and analysis. LymphoSeq2, an R package for exploring AIRR-Seq data, was used to implement custom analyses. After excluding a few samples that yielded fewer than 5000 total TRB sequences, fewer than 200 HIV repertoires remained for analysis. Among the 170 to 200 retained HIV repertoires, some 59 were collected before ART initiation and approximately 130 after ART initiation. Repertoires were downsampled to 5000 TRB nucleotide sequences, with summary statistics averaged over 100 downsampling iterations. The analysis kept only TRB sequences whose CDR3 regions were at least seven amino acids long. A Shannon entropy-derived clonality score and the Gini coefficient were used to measure diversity. In the repertoire networks, any two of the top 5000 CDR3 amino acid sequences were connected whenever the two sequences differed by an edit distance of one. GLIPH2 predicted antigen specificity groups and MHC restriction for TRB CDR3 amino acid sequences. To flag known associations with CMV, EBV, HIV or tissue antigens, CDR3 amino acid sequences were compared against VDJdb and McPAS-TCR. Pre-ART, post-ART and control groups were compared with Wilcoxon signed-rank tests and Holm-Bonferroni correction. Held by TCRdb, this immuneACCESS table contains in-frame sequences only and omits some clones. Under half of the omission traces to an unresolved V gene where checked; the cause of the rest is unknown. V and J calls and clone size are those listed in that table; D and trimming were worked out from the DNA. The sample data list just over 20,000 clones, and approximately 80% of these were observed just once. About 4.6% of the sample lies in the top ten.

The rearrangement combines TRBV2 with TRBJ2-5; the D segment could be TRBD2, given 5 matching bases. Sequenced here: unsorted PBMCs, sampled 0.5 years after starting antiretroviral therapy. This receptor was taken from a young man with HIV. CDR3 region: CASRWTFLQETQYF. At the DNA level, the sequence is TGTGCCAGCAGATGGACTTTTCTGCAAGAGACCCAGTACTTC.